This passage covers 2 T cell receptor beta chains from one sample sequenced in a study of Graves' ophthalmopathy and Graves' hyperthyroidism. TCR beta CDR3 amplification used RNA transcripts. RT-PCR was first run with HTBI primers, then multiplex PCR in a second round. Via MiXCR, TCRdb re-called the multiplex PCR reads, giving one row per CDR3 protein. The sample shows about 640,000 distinct CDR3 sequences, under 50% of them seen only once. Sequencing input: peripheral blood. The source is an adult man with Graves' ophthalmopathy.

This chain joins TRBV13 and TRBJ2-7, with 9 bases fitting TRBD2. The CDR3 totals 17 residues. CDR1 is PRHDT, CDR2 FYEKMQ, per germline (reference sequence). The V segment lost 1 base and the J segment 3 bases; nucleotides outside the gene matches: 10. The DNA of the CDR3 is TGTGCCAGCAGCTTAGTCAGGGGCGGGACTAGCTTCTACGAGCAGTACTTC. Its protein product is CASSLVRGGTSFYEQYF.

This clonotype was observed at least ten times. The chain couples TRBV5-1 to TRBJ1-1; 7 positions match TRBD1. This CDR3 is built from 14 residues. Per germline, CDR1 SGHRS and CDR2 YFSETQ. V was clipped by 0 bases and J by 6 bases; unmatched bases: 5. The CDR3, as DNA: TGCGCCAGCAGCTTGGGGACAGGTAAGCCTGAAGCTTTCTTT. Its protein product is CASSLGTGKPEAFF.